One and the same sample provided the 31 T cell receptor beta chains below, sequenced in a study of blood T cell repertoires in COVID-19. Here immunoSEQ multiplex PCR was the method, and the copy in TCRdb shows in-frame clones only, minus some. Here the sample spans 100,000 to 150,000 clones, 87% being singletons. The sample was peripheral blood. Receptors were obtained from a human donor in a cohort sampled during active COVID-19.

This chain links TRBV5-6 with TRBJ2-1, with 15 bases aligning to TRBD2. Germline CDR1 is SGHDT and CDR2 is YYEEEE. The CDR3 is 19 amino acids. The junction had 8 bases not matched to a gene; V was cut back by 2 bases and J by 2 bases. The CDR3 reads CASSFRTWTSGRAYNEQFF. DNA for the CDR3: TGTGCCAGCAGCTTTCGCACTTGGACTAGCGGGAGGGCCTACAATGAGCAGTTCTTC.

CDR3: CASSPATGDTQYF. CDR3 coding DNA: TGTGCCAGCAGTCCAGCGACGGGGGATACGCAGTATTTT. The chain carries TRBV12-3 or TRBV12-4 and TRBJ2-3, with a possible D match to TRBD2 (5 bases). The CDR3 contains 13 residues. The V end was cut by 5 bases, the J end by 6 bases, with 12 bases between.

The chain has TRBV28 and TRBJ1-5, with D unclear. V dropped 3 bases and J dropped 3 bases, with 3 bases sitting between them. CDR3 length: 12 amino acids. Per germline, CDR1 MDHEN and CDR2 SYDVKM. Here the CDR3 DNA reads TGTGCCAGCAGTTTTCTCAATCAGCCCCAGCATTTT. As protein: CASSFLNQPQHF. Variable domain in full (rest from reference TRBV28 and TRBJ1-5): DVKVTQSSRYLVKRTGEKVFLECVQDMDHENMFWYRQDPGLGLRLIYFSYDVKMKEKGDIPEGYSVSREKKERFSLILESASTNQTSMYLCASSFLNQPQHFGDGTRLSIL.

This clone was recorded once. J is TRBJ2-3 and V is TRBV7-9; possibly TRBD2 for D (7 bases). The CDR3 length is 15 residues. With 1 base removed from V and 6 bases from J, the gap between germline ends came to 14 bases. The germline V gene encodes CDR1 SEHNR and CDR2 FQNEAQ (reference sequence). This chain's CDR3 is CASSLEGGAGDTQYF. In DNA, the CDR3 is TGTGCCAGCAGCTTAGAAGGGGGGGCTGGCGATACGCAGTATTTT.

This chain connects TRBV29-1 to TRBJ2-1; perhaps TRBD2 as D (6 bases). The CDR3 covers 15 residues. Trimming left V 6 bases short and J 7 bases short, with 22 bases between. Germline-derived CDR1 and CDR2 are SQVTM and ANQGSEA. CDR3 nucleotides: TGCAGCGTCGGGGCCGGGACTCCTGCTCTAAATGAGCAGTTCTTC. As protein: CSVGAGTPALNEQFF.

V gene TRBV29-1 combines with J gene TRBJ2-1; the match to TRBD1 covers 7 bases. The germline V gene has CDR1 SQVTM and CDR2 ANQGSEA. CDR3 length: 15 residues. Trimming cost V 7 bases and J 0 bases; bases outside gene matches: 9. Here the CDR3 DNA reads TGCAGCGCTCGGAAGGGGGCGGTCTCCTACAATGAGCAGTTCTTC. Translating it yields CSARKGAVSYNEQFF.

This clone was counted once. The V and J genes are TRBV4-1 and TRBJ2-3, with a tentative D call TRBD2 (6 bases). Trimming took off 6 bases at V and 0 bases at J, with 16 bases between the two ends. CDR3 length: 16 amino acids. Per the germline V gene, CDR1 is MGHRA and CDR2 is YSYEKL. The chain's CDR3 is CASRRETDPSTDTQYF. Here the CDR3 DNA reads TGCGCCAGCAGACGGGAGACAGATCCTAGCACAGATACGCAGTATTTT.

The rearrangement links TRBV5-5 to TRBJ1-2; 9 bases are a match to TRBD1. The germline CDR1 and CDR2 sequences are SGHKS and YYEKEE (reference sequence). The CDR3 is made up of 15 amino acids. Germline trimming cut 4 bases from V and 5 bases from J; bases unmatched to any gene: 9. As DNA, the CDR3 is TGTGCCAGCAGCCATTCCGGGACAGGGTTTTATGGCTACACCTTC. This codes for CASSHSGTGFYGYTF.

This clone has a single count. The CDR3 nucleotides are TGTGCCAGCAGCCAAGATCGGGGATGGCCTAATGAAAAACTGTTTTTT. It codes for CASSQDRGWPNEKLFF. This sequence joins TRBV14 and TRBJ1-4; D gene uncertain. The CDR3 runs 16 residues. Trimming took 0 bases from V and 3 from J, leaving 11 bases between them. Germline assignment: CDR1 SGHDN and CDR2 FVKESK.

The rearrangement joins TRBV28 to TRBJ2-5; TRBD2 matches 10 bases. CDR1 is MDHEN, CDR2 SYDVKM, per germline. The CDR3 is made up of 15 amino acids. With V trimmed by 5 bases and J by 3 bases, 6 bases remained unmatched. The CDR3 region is CASSNRTSGEETQYF. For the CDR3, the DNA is TGTGCCAGCAGTAACCGGACTAGCGGAGAAGAGACCCAGTACTTC.

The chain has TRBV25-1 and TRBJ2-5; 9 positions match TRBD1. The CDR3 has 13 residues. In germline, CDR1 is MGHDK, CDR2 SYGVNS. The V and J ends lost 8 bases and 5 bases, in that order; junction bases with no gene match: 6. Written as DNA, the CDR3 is TGTGCCAGCGGACAGGGGATAGGGGAGACCCAGTACTTC. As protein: CASGQGIGETQYF.

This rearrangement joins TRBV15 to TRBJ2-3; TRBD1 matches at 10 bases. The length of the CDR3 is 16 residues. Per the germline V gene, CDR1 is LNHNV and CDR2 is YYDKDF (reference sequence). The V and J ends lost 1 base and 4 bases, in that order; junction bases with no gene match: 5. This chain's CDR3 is CATSRGGTGAPDTQYF. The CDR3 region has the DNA TGTGCCACCAGCAGAGGCGGGACAGGGGCCCCAGATACGCAGTATTTT.

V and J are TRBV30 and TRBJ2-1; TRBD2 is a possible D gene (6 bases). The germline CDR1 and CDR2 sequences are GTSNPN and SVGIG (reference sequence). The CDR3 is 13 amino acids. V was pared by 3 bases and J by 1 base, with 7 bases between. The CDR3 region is CAWRRGSYNEQFF. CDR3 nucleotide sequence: TGTGCCTGGAGGCGGGGTTCCTACAATGAGCAGTTCTTC.

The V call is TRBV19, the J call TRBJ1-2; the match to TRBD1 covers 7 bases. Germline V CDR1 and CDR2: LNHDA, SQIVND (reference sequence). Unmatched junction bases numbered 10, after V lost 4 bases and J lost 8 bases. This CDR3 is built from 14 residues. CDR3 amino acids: CASSRGQAFPGYTF. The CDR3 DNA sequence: TGTGCCAGTAGTAGAGGACAGGCCTTTCCCGGCTACACCTTC.

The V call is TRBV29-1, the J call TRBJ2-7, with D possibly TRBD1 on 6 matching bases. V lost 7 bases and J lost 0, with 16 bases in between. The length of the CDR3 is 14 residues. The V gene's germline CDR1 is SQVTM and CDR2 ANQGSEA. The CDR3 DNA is TGCAGCGCACTACAGGGAACACACTCCTACGAGCAGTACTTC. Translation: CSALQGTHSYEQYF.

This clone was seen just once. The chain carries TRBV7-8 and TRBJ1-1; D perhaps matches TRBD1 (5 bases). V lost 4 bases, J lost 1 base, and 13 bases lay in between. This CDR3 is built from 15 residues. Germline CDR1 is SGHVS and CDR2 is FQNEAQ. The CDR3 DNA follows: TGTGCCAGCAGCTATCCAAGGGGCGCGAACACTGAAGCTTTCTTT. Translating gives CASSYPRGANTEAFF.

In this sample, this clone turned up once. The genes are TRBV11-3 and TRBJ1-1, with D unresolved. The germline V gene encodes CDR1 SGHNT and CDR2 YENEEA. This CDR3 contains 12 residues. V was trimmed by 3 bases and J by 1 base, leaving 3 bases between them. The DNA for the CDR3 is TGTGCCAGCAGCTTCAGGAACACTGAAGCTTTCTTT. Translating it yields CASSFRNTEAFF.

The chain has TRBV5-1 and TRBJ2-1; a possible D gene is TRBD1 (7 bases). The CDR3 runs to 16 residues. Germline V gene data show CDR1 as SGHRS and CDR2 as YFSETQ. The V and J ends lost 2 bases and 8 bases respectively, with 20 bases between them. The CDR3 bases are TGCGCCAGCAGCTTAAACGGGGGACAGCCCGGGGATGAGCAGTTCTTC. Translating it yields CASSLNGGQPGDEQFF.

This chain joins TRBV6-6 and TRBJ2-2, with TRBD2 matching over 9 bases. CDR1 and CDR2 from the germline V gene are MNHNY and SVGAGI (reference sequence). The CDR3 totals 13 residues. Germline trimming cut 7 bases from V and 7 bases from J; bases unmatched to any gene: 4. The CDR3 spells CASTSRGGGELFF. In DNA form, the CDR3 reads TGTGCCAGCACCTCGCGGGGGGGCGGGGAGCTGTTTTTT.

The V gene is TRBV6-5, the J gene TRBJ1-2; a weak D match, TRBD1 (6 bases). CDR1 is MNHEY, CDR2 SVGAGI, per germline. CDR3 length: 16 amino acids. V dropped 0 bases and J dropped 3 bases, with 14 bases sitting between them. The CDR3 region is CASSYSGQGTYYGYTF. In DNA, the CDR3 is TGTGCCAGCAGTTACTCAGGGCAGGGGACCTACTATGGCTACACCTTC.

CDR3 sequence (DNA): TGTGCCGGGAAACCGGGGGGCGGAAACACCATATATTTT. Amino acids: CAGKPGGGNTIYF. The chain combines TRBV12-3 or TRBV12-4 with TRBJ1-3; TRBD1 is a possible D gene (6 bases). CDR3 length equals 13 residues. The V gene lost 11 bases and the J gene lost 4 bases, with 15 bases spanning the gap.

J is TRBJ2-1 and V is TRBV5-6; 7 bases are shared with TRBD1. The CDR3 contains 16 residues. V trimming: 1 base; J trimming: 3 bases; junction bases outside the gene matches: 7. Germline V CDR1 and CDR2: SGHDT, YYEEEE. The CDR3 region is CASSLLWTGSYNEQFF. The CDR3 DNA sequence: TGTGCCAGCAGCTTGTTATGGACAGGTAGCTACAATGAGCAGTTCTTC.

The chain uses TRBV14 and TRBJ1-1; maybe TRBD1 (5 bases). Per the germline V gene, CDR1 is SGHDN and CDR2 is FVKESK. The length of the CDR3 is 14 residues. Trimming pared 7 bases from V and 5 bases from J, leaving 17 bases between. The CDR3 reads CASTNFGRGTEAFF. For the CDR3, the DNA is TGTGCCAGCACCAACTTCGGGAGGGGAACTGAAGCTTTCTTT.

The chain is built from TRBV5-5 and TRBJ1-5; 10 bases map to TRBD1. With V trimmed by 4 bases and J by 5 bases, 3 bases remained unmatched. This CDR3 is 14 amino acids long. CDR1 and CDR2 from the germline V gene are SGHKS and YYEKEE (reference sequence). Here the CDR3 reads CASSPGQGDQPQHF. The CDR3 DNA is TGTGCCAGCAGCCCCGGACAGGGGGATCAGCCCCAGCATTTT.

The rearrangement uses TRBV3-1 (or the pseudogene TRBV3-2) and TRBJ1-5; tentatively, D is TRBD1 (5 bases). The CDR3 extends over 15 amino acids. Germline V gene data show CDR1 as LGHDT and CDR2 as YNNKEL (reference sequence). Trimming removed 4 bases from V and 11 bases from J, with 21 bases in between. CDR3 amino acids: CASSPNRQSRSAQHF. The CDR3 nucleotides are TGTGCCAGCAGCCCAAACCGACAGTCGCGGTCGGCCCAGCATTTT.

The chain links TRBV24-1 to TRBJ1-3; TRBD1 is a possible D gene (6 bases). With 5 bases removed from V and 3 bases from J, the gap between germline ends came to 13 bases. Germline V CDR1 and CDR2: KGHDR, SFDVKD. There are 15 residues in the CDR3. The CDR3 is CATSGAGAGGNTIYF. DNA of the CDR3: TGTGCCACCAGTGGTGCGGGGGCAGGTGGAAACACCATATATTTT.

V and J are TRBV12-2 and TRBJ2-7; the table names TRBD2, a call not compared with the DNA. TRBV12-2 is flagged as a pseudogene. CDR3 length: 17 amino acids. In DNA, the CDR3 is TGTGCAAGTCGCTCCCTTCGGGCTAGCGGGAGAGGATACGAGCAGTACTTC. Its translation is CASRSLRASGRGYEQYF.

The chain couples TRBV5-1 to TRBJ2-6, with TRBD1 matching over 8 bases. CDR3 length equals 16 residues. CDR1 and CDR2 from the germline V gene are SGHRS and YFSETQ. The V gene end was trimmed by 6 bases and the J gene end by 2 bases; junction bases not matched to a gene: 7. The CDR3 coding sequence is TGCGCCAGCAATTTCGCAGGGGGCCCTGGGGCCAACGTCCTGACTTTC. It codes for CASNFAGGPGANVLTF.

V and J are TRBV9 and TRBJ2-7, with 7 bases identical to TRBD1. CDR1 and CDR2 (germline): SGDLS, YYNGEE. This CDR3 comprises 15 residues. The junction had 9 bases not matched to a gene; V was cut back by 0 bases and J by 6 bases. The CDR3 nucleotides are TGTGCCAGCAGCGTAGCTGAGGGGGCCTTCCTCGAGCAGTACTTC. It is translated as CASSVAEGAFLEQYF.

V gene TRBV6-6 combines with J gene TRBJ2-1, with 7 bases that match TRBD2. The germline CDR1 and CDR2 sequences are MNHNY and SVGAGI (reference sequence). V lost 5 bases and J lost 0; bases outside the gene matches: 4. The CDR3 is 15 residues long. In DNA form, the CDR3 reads TGTGCCAGCAGTAACCTAGCGGACTCCTACAATGAGCAGTTCTTC. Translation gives CASSNLADSYNEQFF.

The chain's CDR3 is CASSPTGSRVAGELFF. CDR3 nucleotides: TGTGCCAGCAGCCCAACAGGGTCCCGGGTAGCCGGGGAGCTGTTTTTT. The chain joins TRBV11-1 to TRBJ2-2; tentative D call: TRBD1 (6 bases). The CDR3 extends over 16 amino acids. CDR1 and CDR2 from the germline V gene are SGHAT and FQDESV (reference sequence). Trimming removed 5 bases from V and 6 bases from J, with 19 bases in between.